The next 20 T cell receptor beta chains were all read from a single sample in a study of type 1 regulatory T cells. One entry per CDR3 protein results from TCRdb running MiXCR on the reads. The sample includes about 67,000 distinct CDR3 sequences, roughly 49% seen only once; the top ten take about 2%. These TCRs are of unknown antigen specificity. Sample: cultured non-Tr1 T cells, either the whole culture or a sorted T cell fraction (not recorded which). Receptors were obtained from a human donor in good health.

In its sample, this clonotype was seen a few times. The chain combines TRBV7-9 with TRBJ1-5; no clear D. The CDR3 totals 15 residues. Germline V gene lookup returns CDR1 SEHNR and CDR2 FQNEAQ (reference sequence). V lost 3 bases, J lost 4 bases, and 13 bases lay in between. The CDR3, as DNA: TGTGCCAGCAGCTTGGGTCGGATGGGTAATCAGCCCCAGCATTTT. It specifies CASSLGRMGNQPQHF.

There are a few counts of this clonotype. The chain combines TRBV7-2 with TRBJ2-4, with a possible D match to TRBD1 (6 bases). CDR1 SGHTA and CDR2 FQGNSA come from the germline V gene. V lost 5 bases and J lost 2, with 10 bases in between. CDR3 length: 14 amino acids. The CDR3 region is CASSPGATKNIQYF. Here the CDR3 DNA reads TGTGCCAGCAGCCCAGGGGCTACCAAAAACATTCAGTACTTC.

This clonotype was seen a few times. The CDR3 sequence is CASGLGSIGALHF. In DNA form, the CDR3 reads TGTGCTAGTGGTTTGGGAAGTATTGGGGCCCTCCACTTT. The gene calls are TRBV12-5 and TRBJ1-6; D uncertain. This CDR3 is built from 13 residues. Trimming stripped 1 base from V and 14 bases from J, with 12 bases between. The germline V gene has CDR1 LGHNT and CDR2 FRNRAP.

This clonotype was counted only a few times. The genes are TRBV5-1 and TRBJ1-1; a weak D match, TRBD1 (5 bases). The CDR3 covers 14 residues. Germline lookup yields CDR1 SGHRS and CDR2 YFSETQ. V shed 4 bases and J shed 7 bases, with 17 bases lying between them. The CDR3, as DNA: TGCGCCAGCAGCGTCAAGGGGTCGAACGGTGAAGCTTTCTTT. Protein sequence: CASSVKGSNGEAFF.

The chain employs TRBV7-8 and TRBJ2-1; D unresolved. This CDR3 region has 13 residues. The V end lost 5 bases, the J end lost 1 base, and 6 bases lay between the germline ends. Germline lookup yields CDR1 SGHVS and CDR2 FQNEAQ. CDR3 loop: CASSGRSYNEQFF. CDR3 in DNA: TGTGCCAGCAGCGGTAGATCCTACAATGAGCAGTTCTTC.

The V and J genes are TRBV4-2 and TRBJ2-5; D not certain. Germline CDR1 is LGHNA and CDR2 is YNFKEQ. The CDR3 consists of 11 residues. The V and J ends lost 0 bases and 6 bases respectively, with 2 bases between them. The DNA of the CDR3 is TGTGCCAGCAGCCAAGATCAGACCCAGTACTTC. Its protein product is CASSQDQTQYF.

This clonotype has only a few counts. The V gene is TRBV7-9, the J gene TRBJ1-4; TRBD1 aligns across 8 bases. The CDR3 consists of 15 residues. Germline values: CDR1 SEHNR, CDR2 FQNEAQ (reference sequence). J was trimmed by 7 bases and V by 0 bases; bases with no gene match: 4. The CDR3 DNA reads TGTGCCAGCAGCTTAGCCCAGGGGGCGAGTGAAAAACTGTTTTTT. It encodes CASSLAQGASEKLFF.

The genes are TRBV7-2 and TRBJ2-4; a weak D match, TRBD1 (5 bases). V lost 4 bases to trimming and J lost 0 bases, with 16 bases between them. Germline CDR1 and CDR2: SGHTA and FQGNSA. The length of the CDR3 is 17 residues. This chain's CDR3 is CASSWGGSDLAKNIQYF. The CDR3 bases are TGTGCCAGCAGCTGGGGCGGCTCCGACCTAGCCAAAAACATTCAGTACTTC.

The chain employs TRBV20-1 and TRBJ2-1; 15 bases are shared with TRBD2. Germline CDR1 and CDR2: DFQATT and SNEGSKA (reference sequence). V shed 5 bases and J 10 bases; nucleotides not matched to a gene: 9. The CDR3 is made up of 15 amino acids. The CDR3 protein is CSAFRTSGGAEEQFF. The CDR3 DNA sequence: TGCAGTGCTTTCCGGACTAGCGGGGGGGCCGAAGAGCAGTTCTTC.

The chain couples TRBV4-3 to TRBJ1-4, with unresolved D. CDR3 length equals 14 residues. In germline, CDR1 is LGHNA, CDR2 YSLEER. Trimming pared 2 bases from V and 6 bases from J, leaving 10 bases between. CDR3 DNA: TGCGCCAGCAGCCAACGACCCGGGCATGAAAAACTGTTTTTT. Protein product: CASSQRPGHEKLFF.

The sample holds a few counts of this clonotype. The chain has TRBV20-1 and TRBJ2-1; perhaps TRBD2 as D (7 bases). CDR3 length: 15 amino acids. Germline assignment: CDR1 DFQATT and CDR2 SNEGSKA (reference sequence). V was cut by 0 bases and J by 7 bases, with 16 bases left in between. Here the CDR3 DNA reads TGCAGTGCTAGAGATGGGCGGGGGCAGGGGAATGAGCAGTTCTTC. Translation gives CSARDGRGQGNEQFF.

This clonotype was counted only a few times. Here the CDR3 reads CSARTQGLSYEQYF. The CDR3, as DNA: TGCAGTGCTAGAACCCAGGGACTATCCTACGAGCAGTACTTC. V is TRBV20-1 and J is TRBJ2-7, with 7 bases identical to TRBD2. V gave up 2 bases and J gave up 1 base; unmatched junction bases: 5. Germline CDR1 and CDR2: DFQATT and SNEGSKA (reference sequence). The CDR3 is 14 amino acids.

This clonotype was found a few times. The chain recombines TRBV27 with TRBJ1-5; TRBD1 might be the D (6 bases). Trimming cost V 5 bases and J 1 base, with 12 bases left between them. This CDR3 is 15 amino acids long. Germline V gene lookup returns CDR1 MNHEY and CDR2 SMNVEV (reference sequence). DNA of the CDR3: TGTGCCAGCAGTCCCCTACAGGGCAGCAATCAGCCCCAGCATTTT. Its protein product is CASSPLQGSNQPQHF.

The chain uses TRBV5-1 and TRBJ2-3; 11 bases are a match to TRBD2. CDR3 size: 14 residues. The germline CDR1 and CDR2 sequences are SGHRS and YFSETQ. V lost 5 bases and J lost 4; bases outside the gene matches: 3. The CDR3, as DNA: TGCGCCAGCAGGGTAGCGGGGGGGCCAGATACGCAGTATTTT. It translates to CASRVAGGPDTQYF.

The J gene is TRBJ2-3, the V gene TRBV5-1; D gene uncertain. Trimming shortened V by 9 bases and J by 3 bases, and 11 bases separated the two germline ends. The CDR3 sequence is 12 residues long. Per germline, CDR1 SGHRS and CDR2 YFSETQ. CDR3 amino acids: CATWGSTDTQYF. The CDR3 region has the DNA TGCGCCACATGGGGTTCGACAGATACGCAGTATTTT.

This clonotype was observed a single time. Compared with germline, one end of the junction differs, possibly owing to a read error. V and J are TRBV7-6 and TRBJ1-2; TRBD1 aligns across 10 bases. Germline CDR1 reads SGHVS; CDR2 reads FNYEAQ. The CDR3 has 15 amino acids. CDR3 in amino acids: CASGFRDRGNGGYTF. In DNA, the CDR3 is TGTGCCAGCGGCTTTCGGGACAGGGGAAATGGTGGCTACACCTTC.

This clonotype was seen more than once but under ten times. V and J are TRBV5-1 and TRBJ2-1; D gene ambiguous. V was cut by 4 bases and J by 9 bases, with 14 bases left in between. This CDR3 is 13 amino acids long. CDR1 and CDR2 (germline): SGHRS, YFSETQ. This CDR3 reads CASSPRPRSEQFF. The CDR3 nucleotides are TGCGCCAGCAGCCCACGCCCCCGGAGTGAGCAGTTCTTC.

On this clonotype: Relative to the germline gene, one junction end is altered; a read error may explain this. The chain couples TRBV7-2 to TRBJ1-4, with 8 bases that match TRBD1. The CDR3 consists of 15 residues. Germline CDR1 SGHTA, CDR2 FQGNSA. CDR3 residues: CAGSLGGQANEKLFF. CDR3 coding DNA: TGTGCCGGCAGCTTAGGGGGACAGGCTAATGAAAAACTGTTTTTT.

This clonotype was seen more than once but under ten times. This chain joins TRBV4-2 and TRBJ2-1; D gene ambiguous. The V end was cut by 0 bases, the J end by 10 bases, with 16 bases between. The length of the CDR3 is 15 residues. Germline V CDR1 and CDR2: LGHNA, YNFKEQ. CDR3 amino acids: CASSQDLPRPAEQFF. As DNA, the CDR3 is TGTGCCAGCAGCCAAGATCTCCCGCGGCCTGCCGAGCAGTTCTTC.

The rearrangement uses TRBV10-2 and TRBJ2-3, with TRBD2 identical over 8 bases. The V segment lost 6 bases and the J segment 7 bases; nucleotides outside the gene matches: 3. Germline V gene lookup returns CDR1 WSHSY and CDR2 SAAADI. This CDR3 spans 12 amino acids. The CDR3 bases are TGCGCCAGCAGGGAGCGGGGGAATACGCAGTATTTT. It codes for CASRERGNTQYF.